This T cell receptor (beta chain) comes out of a study of blood T cell repertoires in COVID-19 (TCRdb year 2020). Regarding the study in general: Samples covering the acute and convalescent phases of COVID-19 were provided by collaborators in the United States, Italy and Spain. The prospective study material was composed of cDNA or gDNA derived from T cells, B-cell-depleted T cells, or PBMCs. The dataset comprised deeply sampled blood TCRbeta repertoires from subjects exposed to, actively infected with, or recovered from COVID-19. A freely available public database, intended as a resource for researchers studying the immune response to SARS-CoV-2, is where the repertoires were released. The samples were drawn from the first 160 participants of the ongoing ImmuneRACE study and from 950 to 1,500 subjects provided by 6 global collaborators. Sample metadata almost always included a de-identified subject ID, COVID-19 status, age in years and sex. Where available, HLA class I and class II types were taken from metadata supplied by the sample provider and were not determined by assay-based typing. Overall study results and their limits: How much clinical and demographic metadata was included differed by source and by participant, and the metadata was provided uncurated.

The immunoSEQ Assay, a bias-controlled multiplex PCR, was used to amplify TCRbeta CDR3 regions from genomic DNA. As for the authors' bioinformatics: Nucleated cell counts per sample were estimated from amplification of reference gene primers within the assay. Sequence reads were collapsed and filtered to measure the absolute abundance of every unique TCRbeta CDR3 rearrangement. For each sample, productive Simpson clonality was calculated as the square root of Simpson's diversity index across productive rearrangements. The source is immuneACCESS, and TCRdb retained only in-frame sequences with V and J called. Part of the clones is not carried over; for the studies checked, unresolved V genes explain less than half of this, and the remainder is unexplained. V and J calls and clone size are given by that table; D and trimming were obtained from the DNA. The sample yields about 120,000 clones; nearly 90% were counted once. Roughly 4% of the sample is in the top ten clones.

One collaborating source in Seattle enrolled patients while the patients were actively infected and followed the patients over time throughout the course of disease. Each collaborating institution followed its own protocols to collect whole blood in K2EDTA tubes. Collaborator samples were shipped for TCRbeta analysis as frozen whole blood, isolated PBMCs, or DNA extracted from either sample type. The CDR1 and CDR2 encoded by the germline V gene (reference sequence) are SEHNR and FQNEAQ. Its CDR3 holds 15 amino acids, cysteine through phenylalanine. Just the 45-base CDR3 DNA is kept, in frame starting at base 1. V has 5 bases trimmed and J has 4 bases trimmed; junction bases matching no gene number 7. Concerning this clone: Its antigen is currently not known. There are no base qualities to consult, and no much larger clone falls within one base.

The sequencing input was peripheral blood. The receptor chain draws on TRBV7-9 and TRBJ2-1; 8 bases in the middle match TRBD2. The clonotype originates from a woman aged 55-75 years with COVID-19, enrolled during active disease. DNA sequence: TGTGCCAGCAGCACCGTGGTAGCGGGGTACAATGAGCAGTTCTTC. This is translated as CASSTVVAGYNEQFF.